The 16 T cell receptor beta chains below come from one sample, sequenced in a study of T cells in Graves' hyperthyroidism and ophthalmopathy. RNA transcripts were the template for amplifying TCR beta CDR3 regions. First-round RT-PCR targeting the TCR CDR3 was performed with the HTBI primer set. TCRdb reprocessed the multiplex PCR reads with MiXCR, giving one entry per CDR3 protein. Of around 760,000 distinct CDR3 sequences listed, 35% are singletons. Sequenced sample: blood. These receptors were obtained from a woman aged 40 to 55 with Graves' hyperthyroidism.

The CDR3: CARGGVGTGRGYTF. The CDR3 DNA reads TGTGCTAGAGGCGGTGTGGGTACAGGGCGCGGCTACACCTTC. V usage is TRBV2 and J usage is TRBJ1-2; D might be TRBD1 (6 bases). CDR1 and CDR2 (germline): SNHLY, FYNNEI. The length of the CDR3 is 14 residues.

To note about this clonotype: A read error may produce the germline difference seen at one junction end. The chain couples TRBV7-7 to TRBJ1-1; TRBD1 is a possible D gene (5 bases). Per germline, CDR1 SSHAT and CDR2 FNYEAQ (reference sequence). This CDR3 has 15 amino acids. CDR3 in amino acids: CASSPGLLGNTEAFF. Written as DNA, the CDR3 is TGTGCTAGCAGCCCGGGACTGCTGGGGAACACTGAAGCTTTCTTT.

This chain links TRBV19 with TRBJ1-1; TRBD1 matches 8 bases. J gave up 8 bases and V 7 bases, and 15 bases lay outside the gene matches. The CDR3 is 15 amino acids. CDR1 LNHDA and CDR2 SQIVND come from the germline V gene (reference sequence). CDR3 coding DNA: TGTGCCAGTACCTACAACTTACAGGGGGGATTAGAAGCTTTCTTT. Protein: CASTYNLQGGLEAFF.

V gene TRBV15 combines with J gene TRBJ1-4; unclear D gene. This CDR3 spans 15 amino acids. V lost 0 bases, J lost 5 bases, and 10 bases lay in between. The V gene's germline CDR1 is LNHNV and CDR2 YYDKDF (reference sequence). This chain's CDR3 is CATSRDRGINEKLFF. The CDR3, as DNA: TGTGCCACCAGCAGAGATCGAGGGATAAATGAAAAACTGTTTTTT.

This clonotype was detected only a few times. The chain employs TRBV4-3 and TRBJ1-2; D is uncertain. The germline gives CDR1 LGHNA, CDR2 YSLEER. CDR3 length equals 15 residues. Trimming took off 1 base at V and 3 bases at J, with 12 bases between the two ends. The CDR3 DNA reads TGCGCCAGCAGCCAAGTATTAGGGCAGTACTATGGCTACACCTTC. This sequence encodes CASSQVLGQYYGYTF.

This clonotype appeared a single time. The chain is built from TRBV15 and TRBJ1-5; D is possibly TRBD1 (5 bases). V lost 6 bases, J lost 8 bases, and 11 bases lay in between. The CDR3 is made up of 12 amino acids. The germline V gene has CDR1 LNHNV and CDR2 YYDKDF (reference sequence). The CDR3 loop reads CATSSRDEPQHF. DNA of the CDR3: TGTGCCACCAGTTCCAGGGACGAGCCCCAGCATTTT.

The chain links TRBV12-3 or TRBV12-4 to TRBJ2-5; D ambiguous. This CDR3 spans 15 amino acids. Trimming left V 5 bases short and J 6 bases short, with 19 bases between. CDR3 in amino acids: CASSLVTLGAKTQYF. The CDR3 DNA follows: TGTGCCAGCAGTCTTGTAACTCTAGGAGCGAAGACCCAGTACTTC.

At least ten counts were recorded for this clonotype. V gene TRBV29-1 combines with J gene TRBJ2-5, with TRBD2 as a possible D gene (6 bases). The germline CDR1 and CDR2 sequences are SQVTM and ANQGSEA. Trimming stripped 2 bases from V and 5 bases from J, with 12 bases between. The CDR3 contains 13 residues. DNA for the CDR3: TGCAGCGTTGAATGGAGGGTTAGGGAGACCCAGTACTTC. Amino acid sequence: CSVEWRVRETQYF. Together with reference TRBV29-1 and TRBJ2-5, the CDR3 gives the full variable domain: SAVISQKPSRDICQRGTSLTIQCQVDSQVTMMFWYRQQPGQSLTLIATANQGSEATYESGFVIDKFPISRPNLTFSTLTVSNMSPEDSSIYLCSVEWRVRETQYFGPGTRLLVL.

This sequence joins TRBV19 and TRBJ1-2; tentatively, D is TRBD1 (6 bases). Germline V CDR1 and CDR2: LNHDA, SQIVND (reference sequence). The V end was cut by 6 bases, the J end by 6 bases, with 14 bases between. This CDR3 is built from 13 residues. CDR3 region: CASRSGGRDGYTF. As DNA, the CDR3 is TGTGCCAGTAGATCGGGGGGCCGGGATGGCTACACCTTC.

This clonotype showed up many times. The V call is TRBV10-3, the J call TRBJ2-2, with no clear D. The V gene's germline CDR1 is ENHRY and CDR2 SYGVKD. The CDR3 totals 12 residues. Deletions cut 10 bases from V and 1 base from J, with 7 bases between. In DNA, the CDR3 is TGTGCCAGTGAGGAGAACACCGGGGAGCTGTTTTTT. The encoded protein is CASEENTGELFF.

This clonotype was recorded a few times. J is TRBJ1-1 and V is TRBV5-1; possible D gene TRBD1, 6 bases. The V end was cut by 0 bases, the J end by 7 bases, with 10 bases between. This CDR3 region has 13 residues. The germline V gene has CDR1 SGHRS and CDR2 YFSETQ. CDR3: CASSLVSDSEAFF. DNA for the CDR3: TGCGCCAGCAGCTTGGTGTCGGACAGTGAAGCTTTCTTT.

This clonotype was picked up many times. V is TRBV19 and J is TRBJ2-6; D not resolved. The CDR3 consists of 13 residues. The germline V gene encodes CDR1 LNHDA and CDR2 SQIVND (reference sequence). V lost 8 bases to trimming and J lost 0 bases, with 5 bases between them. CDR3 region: CASAYSGANVLTF. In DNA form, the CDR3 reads TGTGCCAGTGCTTACTCTGGGGCCAACGTCCTGACTTTC.

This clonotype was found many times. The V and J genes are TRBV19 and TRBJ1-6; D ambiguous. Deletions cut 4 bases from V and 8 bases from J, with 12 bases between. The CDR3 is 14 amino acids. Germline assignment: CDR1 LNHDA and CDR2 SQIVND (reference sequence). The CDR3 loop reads CASSTPVRDSPLHF. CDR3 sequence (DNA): TGTGCCAGTAGTACCCCGGTTAGAGATTCACCCCTCCACTTT.

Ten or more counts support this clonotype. This chain's CDR3 is CATRRGSGQPQHF. The CDR3 nucleotides are TGTGCCACCAGGCGGGGTTCCGGTCAGCCCCAGCATTTT. This rearrangement joins TRBV24-1 to TRBJ1-5; no clear D gene. Trimming took 7 bases from V and 6 from J, leaving 12 bases between them. The CDR3 contains 13 residues. CDR1 KGHDR and CDR2 SFDVKD come from the germline V gene.

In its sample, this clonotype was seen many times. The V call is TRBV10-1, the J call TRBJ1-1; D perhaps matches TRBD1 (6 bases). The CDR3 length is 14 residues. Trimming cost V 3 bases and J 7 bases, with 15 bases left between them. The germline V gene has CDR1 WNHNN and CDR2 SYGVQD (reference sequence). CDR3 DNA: TGCGCCAGCAGTGAACAGTCAGGAGGGGGTGAAGCTTTCTTT. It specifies CASSEQSGGGEAFF.

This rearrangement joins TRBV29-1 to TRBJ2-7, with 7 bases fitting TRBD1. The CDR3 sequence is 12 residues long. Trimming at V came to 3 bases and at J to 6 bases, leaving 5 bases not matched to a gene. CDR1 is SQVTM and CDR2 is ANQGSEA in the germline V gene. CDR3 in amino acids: CSVDDRAREQYF. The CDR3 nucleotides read TGCAGCGTTGACGACAGGGCTCGCGAGCAGTACTTC.